This note documents a single T cell receptor beta chain sequence. Its antigen is currently unknown. Built from TCR beta cDNA, the libraries had unique molecular identifiers in them. TCRdb re-derived calls from the PCR reads in MiXCR, one entry per CDR3 protein. The sample carries 750,000 to 950,000 distinct CDR3 sequences, about 57% recorded once. The sample belongs to a study of post-analysis software for immune sequencing data. Study-level points and caveats: Same-batch samples co-clustered strongly by F measure. Patients showed TRBV5-6, TRBV5-1 and TRBV20-1 among five TRBV segments more frequent than in controls. In multiple sclerosis, normalized Chao1 diversity was significantly below that of controls.

Germline V gene lookup returns CDR1 DFQATT and CDR2 SNEGSKA (reference sequence). The V and J ends lost 1 base and 1 base respectively, with 14 bases between them. The CDR3 contains 16 residues. The sequencing input was blood. This sequence joins TRBV20-1 and TRBJ2-4; D might be TRBD1 or TRBD2, each matching 5 bases. The sequence derives from a girl under 18 with multiple sclerosis. CDR3: CSARVGAGRAKNIQYF. The CDR3 DNA reads as TGCAGTGCTAGAGTCGGGGCAGGGCGGGCCAAAAACATTCAGTACTTC.